Listed below are T cell receptor beta chains from one sample, sequenced in a study of identical twins. TCRdb ran MiXCR on the 5' RACE reads and lists one entry per CDR3 protein. The sample lists about 790,000 distinct CDR3 sequences, 15% to 20% occurring once. The same data also contributed to another study, on T cells expressing NK-cell markers.

The sequenced sample was PBMCs. These receptors all come from a young woman in good health. Both conserved end residues are part of each CDR3. D genes are given only for firm matches. Only part of the rows carry a size: once, few, many, or a class if the clone is expanded.

D: NA
size: few
V: TRBV12-3/TRBV12-4
J: TRBJ2-7
CDR3: CASSLLRRDEQYF
DNA: TGTGCCAGCAGTTTACTCCGCCGGGACGAGCAGTACTTC

D: TRBD1
size: few
V: TRBV12-3/TRBV12-4
J: TRBJ1-3
CDR3: CASSLGGQGGTIYF
DNA: TGTGCCAGCAGTTTAGGGGGACAGGGCGGCACCATATATTTT

D: NA
size: NA
V: TRBV20-1
J: TRBJ2-7
CDR3: CSDRAAGVIDEQYF
DNA: TGCAGTGATAGAGCGGCAGGAGTAATCGACGAGCAGTACTTC

D: TRBD2
size: NA
V: TRBV10-3
J: TRBJ2-1
CDR3: CAIRPGTGGRYNEQFF
DNA: TGTGCCATCAGGCCTGGGACGGGGGGACGCTACAATGAGCAGTTCTTC

D: NA
size: NA
V: TRBV10-2
J: TRBJ2-5
CDR3: CASNHGAGQETQYF
DNA: TGCGCCAGCAACCACGGGGCAGGTCAAGAGACCCAGTACTTC

D: NA
size: few
V: TRBV7-9
J: TRBJ2-3
CDR3: CASSFFLGKLTDTQYF
DNA: TGTGCCAGCAGCTTCTTTCTAGGAAAGCTAACAGATACGCAGTATTTT

D: NA
size: NA
V: TRBV5-1
J: TRBJ2-2
CDR3: CASSLAGEEGGELFF
DNA: TGCGCCAGCAGCTTGGCGGGAGAGGAGGGCGGGGAGCTGTTTTTT

D: TRBD1
size: NA
V: TRBV6-1
J: TRBJ1-2
CDR3: CASSVELGQADGYTF
DNA: TGTGCCAGCAGCGTAGAACTTGGACAGGCTGATGGCTACACCTTC

D: NA
size: NA
V: TRBV19
J: TRBJ2-7
CDR3: CASSIVGRNEQYF
DNA: TGTGCCAGTAGTATAGTAGGGAGGAACGAGCAGTACTTC

D: NA
size: once
V: TRBV7-9
J: TRBJ1-1
CDR3: CASSLRGTMNTEAFF
DNA: TGTGCCAGCAGCTTACGCGGGACCATGAACACTGAAGCTTTCTTT

D: NA
size: NA
V: TRBV18
J: TRBJ2-7
CDR3: CASSTGSGGTLREQYF
DNA: TGTGCCAGCTCAACAGGATCCGGGGGGACATTGCGGGAGCAGTACTTC

D: TRBD1
size: many
V: TRBV12-3/TRBV12-4
J: TRBJ1-2
CDR3: CASSGQGGGYTF
DNA: TGTGCCAGCAGTGGACAGGGTGGAGGCTACACCTTC

D: NA
size: NA
V: TRBV10-2
J: TRBJ2-1
CDR3: CASMFGSSYNEQFF
DNA: TGCGCCAGCATGTTTGGGAGTTCCTACAATGAGCAGTTCTTC

D: TRBD1
size: NA
V: TRBV5-1
J: TRBJ1-2
CDR3: CASSSGQGRSGYTF
DNA: TGCGCCAGCAGCTCGGGACAGGGGAGATCGGGCTACACCTTC

D: NA
size: NA
V: TRBV12-3/TRBV12-4
J: TRBJ1-1
CDR3: CASSFQTGTEAFF
DNA: TGTGCCAGCAGTTTCCAAACAGGCACTGAAGCTTTCTTT

D: TRBD2
size: few
V: TRBV20-1
J: TRBJ2-5
CDR3: CSGLRGETQYF
DNA: TGCAGTGGCCTGCGGGGGGAGACCCAGTACTTC

D: NA
size: few
V: TRBV3-1
J: TRBJ1-1
CDR3: CASSPALRFTIGTFF
DNA: TGTGCCAGCAGCCCCGCCCTAAGGTTCACTATAGGAACTTTCTTT

D: TRBD1
size: NA
V: TRBV10-3
J: TRBJ1-1
CDR3: CAIRVRMAGGNTEAFF
DNA: TGTGCCATCCGCGTCCGAATGGCAGGGGGGAACACTGAAGCTTTCTTT

D: NA
size: NA
V: TRBV18
J: TRBJ1-6
CDR3: CASSPTGEPVHF
DNA: TGTGCCAGCTCACCGACGGGCGAGCCGGTCCACTTT

D: NA
size: few
V: TRBV20-1
J: TRBJ2-1
CDR3: CSARDSGTSPPNEQFF
DNA: TGCAGTGCTAGAGATAGCGGAACTTCTCCCCCCAATGAGCAGTTCTTC

D: NA
size: once
V: TRBV20-1
J: TRBJ2-3
CDR3: CSALQDFGTDTQYF
DNA: TGCAGTGCCTTACAGGATTTCGGTACAGATACGCAGTATTTT

D: TRBD1
size: few
V: TRBV6-2/TRBV6-3
J: TRBJ1-1
CDR3: CASIQTGAVTEAFF
DNA: TGTGCCAGCATCCAGACAGGGGCGGTCACTGAAGCTTTCTTT

D: NA
size: NA
V: TRBV12-3/TRBV12-4
J: TRBJ1-5
CDR3: CASSLSRLNQPQHF
DNA: TGTGCCAGCAGTTTAAGTCGGCTCAATCAGCCCCAGCATTTT

D: NA
size: NA
V: TRBV29-1
J: TRBJ1-2
CDR3: CSSKEGLGGYTF
DNA: TGCAGCTCCAAAGAGGGGCTTGGTGGCTACACCTTC

D: NA
size: NA
V: TRBV12-3/TRBV12-4
J: TRBJ2-5
CDR3: CASSFAFGGLDDGETQYF
DNA: TGTGCCAGCAGTTTCGCGTTCGGCGGGCTTGACGATGGGGAGACCCAGTACTTC

D: NA
size: NA
V: TRBV18
J: TRBJ1-6
CDR3: CASSPGVPNSPLHF
DNA: TGTGCCAGCTCCCCAGGGGTACCTAATTCACCCCTCCACTTT

D: TRBD1
size: few
V: TRBV7-2
J: TRBJ2-1
CDR3: CASSLRTGGKDEQFF
DNA: TGTGCCAGCAGCTTACGGACAGGGGGTAAGGATGAGCAGTTCTTC

D: TRBD2
size: few
V: TRBV7-9
J: TRBJ2-7
CDR3: CASSLIAGASGSHEQYF
DNA: TGTGCCAGCAGCTTGATAGCGGGGGCGTCAGGGTCCCACGAGCAGTACTTC

D: NA
size: NA
V: TRBV7-2
J: TRBJ1-2
CDR3: CASSSSRVANYGYTF
DNA: TGTGCCAGCAGCAGCAGCAGGGTAGCTAACTATGGCTACACCTTC

D: NA
size: NA
V: TRBV7-2
J: TRBJ1-6
CDR3: CASSLPFWDSPLHF
DNA: TGTGCCAGCAGCTTGCCCTTTTGGGATTCACCCCTCCACTTT

D: NA
size: NA
V: TRBV12-5
J: TRBJ2-5
CDR3: CASGFRPSAETQYF
DNA: TGTGCTAGTGGTTTTCGTCCTAGCGCGGAGACCCAGTACTTC

D: NA
size: NA
V: TRBV11-2
J: TRBJ2-3
CDR3: CASSLLPFRSTDTQYF
DNA: TGTGCCAGCAGCCTCCTTCCCTTTAGGAGCACAGATACGCAGTATTTT

D: NA
size: few
V: TRBV27
J: TRBJ2-5
CDR3: CASSPSRTEGPETQYF
DNA: TGTGCCAGCAGCCCTTCGCGGACGGAAGGACCAGAGACCCAGTACTTC

D: NA
size: few
V: TRBV7-9
J: TRBJ2-7
CDR3: CASSLGVSVYEQYF
DNA: TGTGCCAGCAGCTTAGGTGTTAGCGTATACGAGCAGTACTTC

D: TRBD2
size: NA
V: TRBV11-2
J: TRBJ2-2
CDR3: CASSLDSGRAITGELFF
DNA: TGTGCCAGCAGCTTAGATAGCGGGAGGGCGATCACCGGGGAGCTGTTTTTT

D: NA
size: NA
V: TRBV20-1
J: TRBJ2-3
CDR3: CSARWAVHSTDTQYF
DNA: TGCAGTGCAAGATGGGCGGTACATAGCACAGATACGCAGTATTTT

D: NA
size: many
V: TRBV12-3/TRBV12-4
J: TRBJ2-7
CDR3: CASTRDSYEQYF
DNA: TGTGCCAGCACCCGAGACAGCTACGAGCAGTACTTC

D: NA
size: NA
V: TRBV4-3
J: TRBJ2-5
CDR3: CASSQDWGETQYF
DNA: TGCGCCAGCAGCCAAGATTGGGGAGAGACCCAGTACTTC

D: TRBD2
size: few
V: TRBV20-1
J: TRBJ2-3
CDR3: CSARVTLGTSGGKTDTQYF
DNA: TGCAGTGCTAGAGTTACCCTTGGGACTAGCGGGGGGAAAACAGATACGCAGTATTTT

D: TRBD2
size: NA
V: TRBV7-9
J: TRBJ2-4
CDR3: CASSLTTSGYIQYF
DNA: TGTGCCAGCAGCTTAACAACTAGCGGTTACATTCAGTACTTC

D: NA
size: few
V: TRBV5-1
J: TRBJ1-6
CDR3: CASGEGSKTPLHF
DNA: TGCGCCAGCGGAGAGGGTAGCAAGACACCCCTCCACTTT

D: NA
size: few
V: TRBV15
J: TRBJ2-7
CDR3: CATSRDSANEQYF
DNA: TGTGCCACCAGCAGAGATTCTGCGAATGAACAGTACTTC

D: NA
size: NA
V: TRBV2
J: TRBJ1-6
CDR3: CAGSVGGVNNSPLHF
DNA: TGTGCCGGATCCGTAGGAGGGGTGAATAATTCACCCCTCCACTTT

D: NA
size: NA
V: TRBV3-1
J: TRBJ2-1
CDR3: CASSQEGRSYNEQFF
DNA: TGTGCCAGCAGCCAAGAGGGCAGATCCTACAATGAGCAGTTCTTC

D: TRBD2
size: NA
V: TRBV6-5
J: TRBJ2-7
CDR3: CASSYLGLAGGPGGEQYF
DNA: TGTGCCAGCAGTTACCTCGGACTAGCGGGAGGGCCAGGAGGCGAGCAGTACTTC

D: NA
size: few
V: TRBV4-3
J: TRBJ1-6
CDR3: CASSQVNRNSPLHF
DNA: TGCGCCAGCTCCCAAGTTAACCGTAATTCACCCCTCCACTTT

D: TRBD2
size: once
V: TRBV20-1
J: TRBJ2-5
CDR3: CSASTLAGEETQYF
DNA: TGCAGTGCTAGTACGCTAGCGGGAGAAGAGACCCAGTACTTC

D: NA
size: once
V: TRBV10-3
J: TRBJ2-2
CDR3: CAISDNTGELFF
DNA: TGTGCCATCAGTGATAACACCGGGGAGCTGTTTTTT

D: TRBD2
size: few
V: TRBV6-2/TRBV6-3
J: TRBJ2-1
CDR3: CASSSQGLAGGFNEQFF
DNA: TGTGCCAGCAGTTCTCAGGGCCTAGCGGGAGGTTTCAATGAGCAGTTCTTC

D: TRBD1
size: few
V: TRBV12-3/TRBV12-4
J: TRBJ1-1
CDR3: CASSFGTGEGGAEAFF
DNA: TGTGCCAGCAGTTTCGGGACAGGGGAGGGAGGTGCTGAAGCTTTCTTT

D: NA
size: few
V: TRBV12-3/TRBV12-4
J: TRBJ2-2
CDR3: CASSLAGTAGELFF
DNA: TGTGCCAGCAGTTTAGCAGGGACCGCCGGGGAGCTGTTTTTT

D: NA
size: NA
V: TRBV6-4
J: TRBJ2-4
CDR3: CASSDLFGGLDKNIQYF
DNA: TGTGCCAGCAGTGACTTGTTTGGGGGCCTGGACAAAAACATTCAGTACTTC

D: NA
size: NA
V: TRBV7-9
J: TRBJ2-7
CDR3: CASSLDSVEQYF
DNA: TGTGCCAGCAGCCTGGACTCGGTCGAGCAGTACTTC

D: NA
size: NA
V: TRBV15
J: TRBJ2-7
CDR3: CATSRDRVANYEQYF
DNA: TGTGCCACCAGCAGAGACAGGGTGGCGAATTACGAGCAGTACTTC

D: TRBD1
size: NA
V: TRBV7-6
J: TRBJ2-1
CDR3: CASSLPGQGNNEQFF
DNA: TGTGCCAGCAGCTTACCGGGACAGGGGAACAATGAGCAGTTCTTC

D: TRBD2
size: NA
V: TRBV7-8
J: TRBJ2-1
CDR3: CASSEKGTSGSYNEQFF
DNA: TGTGCCAGCTCAGAGAAGGGGACTAGCGGTTCCTACAATGAGCAGTTCTTC